This TCR beta chain emerged from a study of T cells in Graves' hyperthyroidism and ophthalmopathy. General study results and limits: Most clonotypes expanded in the thyroid (above 0.001) were also present in blood. Ophthalmopathy, which appeared later, was predicted by the model a median 6.5 months before onset. Through a model of 13 V-J features, ophthalmopathy was separated from stable hyperthyroidism.

Aged 18 to 65, the patients had hyperthyroidism that was newly diagnosed and had lasted under 2 months. This clonotype came up many times. Its antigen is unidentified. What was amplified from RNA transcripts were TCR beta CDR3 regions. With the HTBI primer set, the TCR CDR3 went through a first round of RT-PCR. TCRdb re-called the multiplex PCR reads with MiXCR, one entry per CDR3 protein. The data hold approximately 560,000 distinct CDR3 sequences, with approximately 44% observed a single time. This receptor was identified in a woman younger than 35 with Graves' hyperthyroidism. Sample: peripheral blood or thyroid tissue (not recorded which).

As DNA, the CDR3 is TGTGCCAGCAGTGAACCTGGGGCCAACGTCCTGACTTTC. Residues: CASSEPGANVLTF. This chain uses TRBV2 with TRBJ2-6; D is undetermined. V was trimmed by 2 bases and J by 2 bases, leaving 1 base between them. The germline gives CDR1 SNHLY, CDR2 FYNNEI. The CDR3 consists of 13 residues.